This TCR beta chain came from a study of OX40 agonist ivuxolimab in advanced cancers. The overall study: The diagnoses of dose-escalation patients were hepatocellular carcinoma, melanoma, renal cell or head and neck cancer.

Concerning this clone itself: Its specificity is not known.

Autoimmune disease history or systemic immunosuppression disqualified patients. With V trimmed by 3 bases and J by 8 bases, 2 bases remained unmatched. The CDR3 totals 14 residues. Germline values: CDR1 SGDLS, CDR2 YYNGEE. TCRdb's copy holds only in-frame clones and misses some; the assay was immunoSEQ multiplex PCR. The sample consists of nearly 60,000 clones, more than 80% of them appearing once. General study points: Clonal expansion was seen in CD4+ and CD8+ blood T cells by week 6 at 0.1 to 3.0 mg/kg. Researchers report that CD8+ T cells had, on average, more expanded clones than CD4+.

The sample here was CD4+ or CD8+ T cells sorted from blood, taken in a trial of the OX40 agonist ivuxolimab. This rearrangement joins TRBV9 to TRBJ2-1; 13 nucleotides agree with TRBD2. The receptor's source is an adult with an advanced solid tumor such as melanoma, head and neck, liver or kidney cancer. The CDR3 reads CASSGTSGGYEQFF. The CDR3 bases are TGTGCCAGCAGCGGGACTAGCGGGGGTTATGAGCAGTTCTTC.